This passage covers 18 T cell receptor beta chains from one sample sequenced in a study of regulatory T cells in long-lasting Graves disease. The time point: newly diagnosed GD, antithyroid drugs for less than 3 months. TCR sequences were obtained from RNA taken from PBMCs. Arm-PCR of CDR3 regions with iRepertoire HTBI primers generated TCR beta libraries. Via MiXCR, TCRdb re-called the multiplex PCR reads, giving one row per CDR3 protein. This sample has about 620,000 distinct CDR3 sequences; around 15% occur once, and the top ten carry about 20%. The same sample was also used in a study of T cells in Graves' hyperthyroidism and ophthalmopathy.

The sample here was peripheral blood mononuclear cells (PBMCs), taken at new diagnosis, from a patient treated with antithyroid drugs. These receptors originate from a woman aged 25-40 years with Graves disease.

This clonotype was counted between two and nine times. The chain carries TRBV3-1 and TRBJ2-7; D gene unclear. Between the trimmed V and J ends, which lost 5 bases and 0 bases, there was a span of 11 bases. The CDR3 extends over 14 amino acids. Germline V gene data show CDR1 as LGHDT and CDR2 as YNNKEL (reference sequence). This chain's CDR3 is CASSARPISYEQYF. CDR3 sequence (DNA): TGTGCCAGCAGCGCCCGACCAATCTCCTACGAGCAGTACTTC.

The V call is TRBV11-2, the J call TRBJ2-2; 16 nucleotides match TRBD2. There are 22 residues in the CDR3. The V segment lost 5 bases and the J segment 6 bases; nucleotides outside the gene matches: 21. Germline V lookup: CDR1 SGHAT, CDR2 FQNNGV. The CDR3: CASSPRFSGGLAGGQRAGELFF. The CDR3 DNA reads TGTGCCAGCAGCCCCCGTTTCAGTGGGGGACTAGCGGGAGGGCAGAGGGCCGGGGAGCTGTTTTTT.

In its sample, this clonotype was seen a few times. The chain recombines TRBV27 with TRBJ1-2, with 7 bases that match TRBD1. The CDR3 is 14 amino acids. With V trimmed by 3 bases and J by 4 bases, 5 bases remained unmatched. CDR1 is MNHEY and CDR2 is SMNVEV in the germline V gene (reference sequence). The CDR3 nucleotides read TGTGCCAGCAGTTTTGCGGGACAGCCCTATGGCTACACCTTC. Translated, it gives CASSFAGQPYGYTF.

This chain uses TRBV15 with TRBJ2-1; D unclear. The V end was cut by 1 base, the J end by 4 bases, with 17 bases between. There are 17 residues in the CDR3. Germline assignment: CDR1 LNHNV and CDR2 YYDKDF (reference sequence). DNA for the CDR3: TGTGCCACCAGCAGAGTACGGTCCCGAAACCCTTACAATGAGCAGTTCTTC. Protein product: CATSRVRSRNPYNEQFF.

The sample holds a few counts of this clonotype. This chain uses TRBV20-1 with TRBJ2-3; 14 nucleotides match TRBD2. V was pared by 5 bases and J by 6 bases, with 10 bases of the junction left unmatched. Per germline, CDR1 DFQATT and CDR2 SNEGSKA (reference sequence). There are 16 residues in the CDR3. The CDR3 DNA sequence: TGCAGTGCTCTGGGGACTAGCGGGAGTAGTGGGGATACGCAGTATTTT. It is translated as CSALGTSGSSGDTQYF.

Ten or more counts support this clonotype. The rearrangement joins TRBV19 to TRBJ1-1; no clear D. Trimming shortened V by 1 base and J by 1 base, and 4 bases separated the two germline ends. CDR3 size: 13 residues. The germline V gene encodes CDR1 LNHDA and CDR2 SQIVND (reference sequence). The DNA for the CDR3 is TGTGCCAGTAGTATAGGGGGGAACACTGAAGCTTTCTTT. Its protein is CASSIGGNTEAFF.

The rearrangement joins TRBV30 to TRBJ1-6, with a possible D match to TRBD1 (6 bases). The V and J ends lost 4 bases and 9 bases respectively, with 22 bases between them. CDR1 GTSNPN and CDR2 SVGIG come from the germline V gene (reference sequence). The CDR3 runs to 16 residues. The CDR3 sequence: CAWNRSKGGKGSPLHF. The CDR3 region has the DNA TGTGCCTGGAATAGATCAAAAGGGGGGAAAGGTTCACCCCTCCACTTT.

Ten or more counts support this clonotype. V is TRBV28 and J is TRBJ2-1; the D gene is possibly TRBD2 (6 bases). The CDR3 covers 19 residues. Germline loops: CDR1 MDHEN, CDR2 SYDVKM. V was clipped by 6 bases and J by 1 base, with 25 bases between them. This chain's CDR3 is CASSPIPGTSKRSYNEQFF. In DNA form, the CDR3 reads TGTGCCAGCAGCCCGATCCCCGGGACTTCCAAACGGTCCTACAATGAGCAGTTCTTC.

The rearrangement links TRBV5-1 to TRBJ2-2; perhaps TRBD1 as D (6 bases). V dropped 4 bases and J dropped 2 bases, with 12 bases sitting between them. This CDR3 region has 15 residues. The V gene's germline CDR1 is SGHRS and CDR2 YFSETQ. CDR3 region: CASSPGVSNTGELFF. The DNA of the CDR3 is TGCGCCAGCAGCCCAGGGGTCTCCAACACCGGGGAGCTGTTTTTT.

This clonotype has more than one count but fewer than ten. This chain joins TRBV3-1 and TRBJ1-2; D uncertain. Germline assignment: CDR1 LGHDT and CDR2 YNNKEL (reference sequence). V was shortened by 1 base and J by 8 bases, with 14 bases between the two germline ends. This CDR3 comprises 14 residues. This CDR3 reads CASSQVAANSGYTF. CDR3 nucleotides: TGTGCCAGCAGCCAAGTGGCGGCCAACTCCGGCTACACCTTC.

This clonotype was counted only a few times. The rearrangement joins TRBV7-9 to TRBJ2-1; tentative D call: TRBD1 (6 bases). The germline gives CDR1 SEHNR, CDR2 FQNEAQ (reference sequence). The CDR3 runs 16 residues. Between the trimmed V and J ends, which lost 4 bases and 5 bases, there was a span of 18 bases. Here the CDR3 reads CASSSTVGTKNNEQFF. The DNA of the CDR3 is TGTGCCAGCAGCTCCACCGTTGGGACAAAAAACAATGAGCAGTTCTTC.

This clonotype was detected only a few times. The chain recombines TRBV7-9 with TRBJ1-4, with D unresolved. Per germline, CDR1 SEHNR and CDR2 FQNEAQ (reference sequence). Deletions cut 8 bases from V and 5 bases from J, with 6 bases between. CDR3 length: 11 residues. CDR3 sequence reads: CASGPNEKLFF. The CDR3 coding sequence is TGTGCCAGCGGTCCGAATGAAAAACTGTTTTTT. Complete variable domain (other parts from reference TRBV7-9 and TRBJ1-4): DTGVSQNPRHKITKRGQNVTFRCDPISEHNRLYWYRQTLGQGPEFLTYFQNEAQLEKSRLLSDRFSAERPKGSFSTLEIQRTEQGDSAMYLCASGPNEKLFFGSGTQLSVL.

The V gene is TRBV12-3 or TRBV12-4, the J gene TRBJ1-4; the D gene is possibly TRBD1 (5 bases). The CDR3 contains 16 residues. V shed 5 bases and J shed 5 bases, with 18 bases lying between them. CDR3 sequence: CASSPEAGTKNEKLFF. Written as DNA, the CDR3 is TGTGCCAGCAGTCCCGAAGCCGGGACGAAGAATGAAAAACTGTTTTTT.

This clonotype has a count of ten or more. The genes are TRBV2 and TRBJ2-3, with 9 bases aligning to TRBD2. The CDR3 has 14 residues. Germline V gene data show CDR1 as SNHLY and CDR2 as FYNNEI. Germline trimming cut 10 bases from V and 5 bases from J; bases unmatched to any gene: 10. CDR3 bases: TGTGCCACCAACCCCAGCGGGAGGAAAGATACGCAGTATTTT. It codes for CATNPSGRKDTQYF.

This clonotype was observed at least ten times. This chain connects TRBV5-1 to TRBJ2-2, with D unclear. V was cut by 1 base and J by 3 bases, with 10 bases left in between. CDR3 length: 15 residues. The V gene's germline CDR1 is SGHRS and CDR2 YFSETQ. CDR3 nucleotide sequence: TGCGCCAGCAGCTTGTTTGACATCTACACCGGGGAGCTGTTTTTT. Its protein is CASSLFDIYTGELFF.

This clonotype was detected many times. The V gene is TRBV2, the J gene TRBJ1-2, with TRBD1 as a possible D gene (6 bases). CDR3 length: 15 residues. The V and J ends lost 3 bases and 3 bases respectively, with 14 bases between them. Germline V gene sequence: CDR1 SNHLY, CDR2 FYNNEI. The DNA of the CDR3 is TGTGCCAGCAGTGAGGCAGGGGCGAGATACTATGGCTACACCTTC. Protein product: CASSEAGARYYGYTF.

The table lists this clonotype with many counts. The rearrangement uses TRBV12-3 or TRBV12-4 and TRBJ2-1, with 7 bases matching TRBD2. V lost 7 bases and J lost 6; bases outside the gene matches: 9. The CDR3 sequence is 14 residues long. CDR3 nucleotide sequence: TGTGCCAGCACCCCTCTAGCGGTTTCCAATGAGCAGTTCTTC. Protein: CASTPLAVSNEQFF.

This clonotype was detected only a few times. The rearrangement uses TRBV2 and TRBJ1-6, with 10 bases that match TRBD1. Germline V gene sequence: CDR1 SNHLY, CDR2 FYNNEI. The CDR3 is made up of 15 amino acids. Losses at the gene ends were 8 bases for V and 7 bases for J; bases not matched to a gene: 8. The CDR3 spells CASRGGTGANSPLHF. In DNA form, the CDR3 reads TGTGCCAGCCGCGGGGGGACAGGGGCGAATTCACCCCTCCACTTT.